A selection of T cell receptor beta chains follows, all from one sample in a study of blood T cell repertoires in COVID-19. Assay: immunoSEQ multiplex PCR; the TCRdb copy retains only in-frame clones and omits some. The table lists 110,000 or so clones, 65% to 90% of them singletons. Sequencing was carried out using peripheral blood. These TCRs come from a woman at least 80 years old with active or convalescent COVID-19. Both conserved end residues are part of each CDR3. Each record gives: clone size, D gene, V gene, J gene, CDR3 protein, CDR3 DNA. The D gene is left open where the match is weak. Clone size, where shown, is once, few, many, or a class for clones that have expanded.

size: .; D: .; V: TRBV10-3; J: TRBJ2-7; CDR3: CAISESFGSLAGEQYF; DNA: TGTGCCATCAGTGAGTCGTTCGGGAGCCTAGCAGGCGAGCAGTACTTC
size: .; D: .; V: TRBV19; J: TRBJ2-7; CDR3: CASSPNPQGGEQYF; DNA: TGTGCCAGTAGTCCAAACCCACAGGGTGGCGAGCAGTACTTC
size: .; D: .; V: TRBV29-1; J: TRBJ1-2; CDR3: CSVEDSNYGYTF; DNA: TGCAGCGTGGAAGACAGTAACTATGGCTACACCTTC
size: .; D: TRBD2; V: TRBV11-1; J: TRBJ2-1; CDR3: CASSLATGLAGSNEQFF; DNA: TGTGCCAGCAGCTTAGCTACGGGACTAGCGGGGAGCAATGAGCAGTTCTTC
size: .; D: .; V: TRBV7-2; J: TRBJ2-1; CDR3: CASSLVLRDFYNEQFF; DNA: TGTGCCAGCAGCTTAGTGTTACGGGACTTCTACAATGAGCAGTTCTTC
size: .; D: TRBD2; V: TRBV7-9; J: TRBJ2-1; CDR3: CASSSTSGGPYNEQFF; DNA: TGTGCCAGCAGCTCGACTAGCGGGGGACCCTACAATGAGCAGTTCTTC
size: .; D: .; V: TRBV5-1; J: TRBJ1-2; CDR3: CASSLLLGGYTF; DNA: TGCGCCAGCAGCTTGCTCCTCGGTGGCTACACCTTC
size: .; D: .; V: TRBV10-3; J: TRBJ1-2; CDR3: CAISGGSRNYGYTF; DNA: TGTGCCATCAGTGGAGGAAGCAGAAACTATGGCTACACCTTC
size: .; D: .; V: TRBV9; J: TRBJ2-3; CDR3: CASSVVGHLPQYF; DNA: TGTGCCAGCAGCGTAGTAGGACACCTTCCGCAGTATTTT
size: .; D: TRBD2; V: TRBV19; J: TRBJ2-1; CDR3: CASSMGLAGGGYNEQFF; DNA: TGTGCCAGTAGTATGGGACTAGCGGGAGGGGGGTACAATGAGCAGTTCTTC
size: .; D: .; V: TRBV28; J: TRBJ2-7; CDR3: CASSSGQPPYEQYF; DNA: TGTGCCAGCAGTTCCGGACAGCCCCCCTACGAGCAGTACTTC
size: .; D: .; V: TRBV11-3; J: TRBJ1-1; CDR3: CASSRDNVAEAFF; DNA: TGTGCCAGCAGCCGGGACAATGTCGCTGAAGCTTTCTTT
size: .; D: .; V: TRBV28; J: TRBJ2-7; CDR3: CASSSPGHYYEQYF; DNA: TGTGCCAGCAGTTCCCCGGGACACTACTACGAGCAGTACTTC
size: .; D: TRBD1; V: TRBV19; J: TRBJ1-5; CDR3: CASSMGTGGNQPQHF; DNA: TGTGCCAGTAGTATGGGGACAGGGGGCAATCAGCCCCAGCATTTT
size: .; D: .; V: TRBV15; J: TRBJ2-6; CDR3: CATSIDRSAGANVLTF; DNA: TGTGCCACCAGCATAGACAGGTCTGCCGGGGCCAACGTCCTGACTTTC
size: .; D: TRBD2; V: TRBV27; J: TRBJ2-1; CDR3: CASARAGGGEQFF; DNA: TGTGCCAGCGCTCGTGCGGGGGGGGGTGAGCAGTTCTTC
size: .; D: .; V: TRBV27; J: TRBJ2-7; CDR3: CASSFGADPTFYEQYF; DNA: TGTGCCAGCAGTTTTGGGGCGGATCCTACTTTCTACGAGCAGTACTTC
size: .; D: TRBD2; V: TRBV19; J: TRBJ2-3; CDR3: CASSPGLAGSDTQYF; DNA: TGTGCCAGTAGTCCGGGACTAGCGGGATCAGATACGCAGTATTTT
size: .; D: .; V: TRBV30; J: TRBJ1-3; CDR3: CAWSPAAIPGNTIYF; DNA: TGTGCCTGGAGTCCCGCGGCCATTCCGGGAAACACCATATATTTT
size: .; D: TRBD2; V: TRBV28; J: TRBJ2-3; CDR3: CASRWTSGTDTQYF; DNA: TGTGCCAGCAGATGGACTAGCGGCACAGATACGCAGTATTTT
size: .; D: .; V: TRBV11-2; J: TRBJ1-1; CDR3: CASRERVSDGNLNTEAFF; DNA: TGTGCCAGCAGGGAAAGGGTGTCTGACGGGAATTTGAACACTGAAGCTTTCTTT
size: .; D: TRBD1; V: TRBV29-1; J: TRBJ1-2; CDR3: CSVEGRGVANYGYTF; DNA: TGCAGCGTTGAAGGCAGGGGGGTAGCTAACTATGGCTACACCTTC
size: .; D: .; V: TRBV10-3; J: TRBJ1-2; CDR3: CAIRSGGEYGYTF; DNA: TGTGCCATCAGATCGGGAGGGGAATATGGCTACACCTTC
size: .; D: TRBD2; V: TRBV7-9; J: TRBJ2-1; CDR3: CASSITRGRGNNEQFF; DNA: TGTGCCAGCAGCATAACACGAGGGAGGGGAAACAATGAGCAGTTCTTC
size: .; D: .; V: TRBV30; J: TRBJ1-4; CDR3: CAWTPLGGEKLFF; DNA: TGTGCCTGGACTCCTCTGGGAGGTGAAAAACTGTTTTTT
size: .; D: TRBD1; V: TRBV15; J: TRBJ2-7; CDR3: CATRKTIPGQYYEQYF; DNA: TGTGCCACCAGGAAGACCATACCGGGACAGTACTACGAGCAGTACTTC
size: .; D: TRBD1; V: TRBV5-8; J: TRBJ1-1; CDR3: CASSRDRRNTEAFF; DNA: TGTGCCAGCAGCAGGGACAGAAGGAACACTGAAGCTTTCTTT
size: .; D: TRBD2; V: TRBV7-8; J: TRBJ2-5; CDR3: CASSKKRDQGTQYF; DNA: TGTGCCAGCAGCAAGAAGCGGGACCAAGGGACCCAGTACTTC
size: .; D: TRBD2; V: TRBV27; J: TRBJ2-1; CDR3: CASRYLAGVEQFF; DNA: TGTGCCAGCAGGTACCTAGCGGGGGTCGAGCAGTTCTTC
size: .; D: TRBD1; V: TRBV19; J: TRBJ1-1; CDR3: CASSIGQGIWTEAFF; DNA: TGTGCCAGTAGTATAGGACAGGGTATATGGACTGAAGCTTTCTTT
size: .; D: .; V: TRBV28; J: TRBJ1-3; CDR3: CASSLIGRTTTSGNTIYF; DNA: TGTGCCAGCAGTTTAATTGGCAGAACAACTACCTCTGGAAACACCATATATTTT
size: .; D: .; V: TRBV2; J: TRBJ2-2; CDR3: CASSSPGITNTGELFF; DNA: TGTGCCAGCAGTTCACCGGGAATTACGAACACCGGGGAGCTGTTTTTT
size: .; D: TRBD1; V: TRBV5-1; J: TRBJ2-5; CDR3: CASSPGQGRLQETQYF; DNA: TGCGCCAGCAGCCCAGGACAGGGGAGGCTCCAAGAGACCCAGTACTTC
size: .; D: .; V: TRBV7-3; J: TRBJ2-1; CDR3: CASSLNSGQNEQFF; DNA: TGTGCCAGCAGCTTAAATTCGGGACAAAATGAGCAGTTCTTC
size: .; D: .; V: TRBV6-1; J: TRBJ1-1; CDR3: CASSEIIENTEAFF; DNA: TGTGCCAGCAGTGAAATAATAGAGAACACTGAAGCTTTCTTT
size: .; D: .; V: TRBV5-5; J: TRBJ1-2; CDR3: CASRQEVTVNYGYTF; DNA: TGTGCCAGCAGACAAGAAGTGACAGTGAACTATGGCTACACCTTC
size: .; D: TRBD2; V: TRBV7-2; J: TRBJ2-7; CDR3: CASSFLAGGPVEQYF; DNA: TGTGCCAGCAGCTTTCTCGCGGGAGGGCCCGTCGAGCAGTACTTC
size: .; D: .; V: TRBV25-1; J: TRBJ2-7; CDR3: CASSEGGYSYEQYF; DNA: TGTGCCAGCAGTGAAGGCGGGTACTCCTACGAGCAGTACTTC
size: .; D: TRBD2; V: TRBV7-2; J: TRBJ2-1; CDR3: CASRRASGGSSYNEQFF; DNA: TGTGCCAGCCGACGTGCTAGCGGGGGGAGCTCCTACAATGAGCAGTTCTTC
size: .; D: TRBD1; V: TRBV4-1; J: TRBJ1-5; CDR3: CASSQAGQAAQPQHF; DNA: TGCGCCAGCAGCCAAGCGGGACAGGCTGCCCAGCCCCAGCATTTT
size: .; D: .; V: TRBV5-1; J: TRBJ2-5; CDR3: CASSTGSGDETQYF; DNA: TGCGCCAGTTCCACAGGGTCTGGAGACGAGACCCAGTACTTC
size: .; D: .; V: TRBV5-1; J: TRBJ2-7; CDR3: CASSLVGVTNYEQYF; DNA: TGCGCCAGCAGCTTGGTCGGTGTCACGAACTACGAGCAGTACTTC
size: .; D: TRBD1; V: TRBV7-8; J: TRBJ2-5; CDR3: CASSAGQGLEETQYF; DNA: TGTGCCAGCAGCGCGGGACAGGGGTTGGAAGAGACCCAGTACTTC
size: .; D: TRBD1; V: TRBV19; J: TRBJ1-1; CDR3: CASTPTGGESTEAFF; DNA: TGTGCCAGTACCCCGACAGGGGGTGAAAGCACTGAAGCTTTCTTT
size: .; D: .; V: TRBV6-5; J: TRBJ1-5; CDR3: CASTTGRRNQPQHF; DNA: TGTGCCAGCACCACAGGTAGGCGCAATCAGCCCCAGCATTTT
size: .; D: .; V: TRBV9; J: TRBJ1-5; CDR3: CASSVGAGNQPQHF; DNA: TGTGCCAGCAGCGTAGGGGCAGGGAATCAGCCCCAGCATTTT
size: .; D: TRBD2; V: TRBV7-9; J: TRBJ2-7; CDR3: CASSFGSGSYEQYF; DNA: TGTGCCAGCAGCTTCGGTAGCGGGAGTTACGAGCAGTACTTC
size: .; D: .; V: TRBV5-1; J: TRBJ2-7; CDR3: CASSLDLTREQYF; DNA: TGCGCCAGCAGCTTGGACTTGACACGCGAGCAGTACTTC
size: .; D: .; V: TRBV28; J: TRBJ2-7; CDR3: CVIGEVYEQYF; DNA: TGTGTCATAGGGGAGGTCTACGAGCAGTACTTC
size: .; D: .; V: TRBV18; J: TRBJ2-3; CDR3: CASSLTEGTTDTQYF; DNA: TGTGCCAGCTCACTTACAGAGGGAACCACAGATACGCAGTATTTT
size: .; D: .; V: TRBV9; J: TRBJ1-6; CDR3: CASSVESVRGSPLHF; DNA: TGTGCCAGCAGCGTAGAAAGTGTCAGGGGATCACCCCTCCACTTT
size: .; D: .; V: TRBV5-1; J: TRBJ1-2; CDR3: CASSLLGDSVGYTF; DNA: TGCGCCAGCAGCTTGTTGGGAGATTCAGTTGGCTACACCTTC
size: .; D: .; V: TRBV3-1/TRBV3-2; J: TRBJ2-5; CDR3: CASSQGRWKWTQYF; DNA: TGTGCCAGCAGCCAAGGGAGGTGGAAGTGGACCCAGTACTTC
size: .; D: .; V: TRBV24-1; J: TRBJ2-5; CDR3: CATSDLGQVETQYF; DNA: TGTGCCACCAGTGATTTGGGGCAAGTAGAGACCCAGTACTTC
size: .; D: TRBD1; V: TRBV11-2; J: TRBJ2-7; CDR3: CASSWGQGRYEQYF; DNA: TGTGCCAGCAGCTGGGGACAGGGTCGGTACGAGCAGTACTTC
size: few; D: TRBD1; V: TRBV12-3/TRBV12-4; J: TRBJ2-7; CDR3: CASSNTGGEQYF; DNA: TGTGCCAGCAGTAACACAGGGGGCGAGCAGTACTTC
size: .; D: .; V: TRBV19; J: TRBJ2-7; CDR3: CASSIRESSYEQYF; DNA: TGTGCCAGTAGTATCCGGGAGTCAAGCTACGAGCAGTACTTC
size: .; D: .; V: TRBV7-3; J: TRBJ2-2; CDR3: CASSLNLANTGELFF; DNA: TGTGCCAGCAGCTTAAATCTAGCTAACACCGGGGAGCTGTTTTTT
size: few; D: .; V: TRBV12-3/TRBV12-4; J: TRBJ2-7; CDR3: CASSSNRAYEQYF; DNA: TGTGCCAGCAGTTCGAACAGAGCCTACGAGCAGTACTTC